One TCR beta chain is described in this entry. What it binds is unknown. The treatment was: oral pan-JAK inhibitor, 5-10 mg twice daily. Researchers gathered lesional scalp punch biopsies and peripheral blood from patients with alopecia areata. The data stem from a study of CD8+ T cells in alopecia areata. Study-wide points: Between patients, shared TCR sequences were less clear than in mice. This was possibly due in part to HLA diversity in the patient population. Both scalp clonality and the expanded CD8+ clones among the top 100 showed a significant decrease with tofacitinib. With one nonresponder, baseline CD8+ expansion's link to response remains uncertain.

It was cDNA, reverse transcribed from extracted RNA, that served as the sequencing template. This table comes from immunoSEQ multiplex PCR, and its TCRdb copy is limited to in-frame clones, with some not included. The sample has 150,000 to 250,000 clones, approximately 60% seen once. This CDR3 contains 10 residues. Germline CDR1 reads SQVTM; CDR2 reads ANQGSEA. Between the trimmed V and J ends, which lost 5 bases and 3 bases, there was a span of 5 bases. The J gene is TRBJ2-7, the V gene TRBV29-1, with D uncertain. Sample: CD4+ T cells sorted from blood, taken at week 4, from a patient treated with tofacitinib. The source of this sequence is a human donor with alopecia areata. DNA for the CDR3: TGCAGCGTTCAAAACTACGAGCAGTACTTC. Protein product: CSVQNYEQYF.